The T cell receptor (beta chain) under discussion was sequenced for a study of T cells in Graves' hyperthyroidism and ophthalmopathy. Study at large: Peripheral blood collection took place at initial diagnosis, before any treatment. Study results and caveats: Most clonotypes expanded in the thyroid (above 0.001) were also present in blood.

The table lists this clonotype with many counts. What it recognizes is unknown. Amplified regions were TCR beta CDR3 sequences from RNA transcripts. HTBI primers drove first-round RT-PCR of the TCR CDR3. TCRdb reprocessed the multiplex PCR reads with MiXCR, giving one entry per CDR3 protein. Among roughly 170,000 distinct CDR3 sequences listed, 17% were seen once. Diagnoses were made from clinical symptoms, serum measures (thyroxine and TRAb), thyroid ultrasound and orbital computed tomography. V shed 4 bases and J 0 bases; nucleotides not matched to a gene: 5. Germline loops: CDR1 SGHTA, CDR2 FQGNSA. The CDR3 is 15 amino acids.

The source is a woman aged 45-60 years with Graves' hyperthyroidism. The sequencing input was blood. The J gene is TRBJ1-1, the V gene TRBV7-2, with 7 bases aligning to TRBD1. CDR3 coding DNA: TGTGCCAGCAGCTCACCGGACAGGCTGAACACTGAAGCTTTCTTT. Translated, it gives CASSSPDRLNTEAFF.